This TCR beta chain was recovered during a study of regulatory T cells in long-lasting Graves disease. Study background: Duration of antithyroid drug therapy among newly diagnosed Graves' patients was under 3 months.

Time point of the sample: newly diagnosed GD, antithyroid drugs for less than 3 months. PBMC RNA served as the TCR library source. CDR3 length: 13 residues. Germline V gene lookup returns CDR1 MNHNS and CDR2 SASEGT. Germline trimming cut 6 bases from V and 6 bases from J; bases unmatched to any gene: 2. The table lists this clonotype with many counts. Its antigen is unidentified. Study outcomes and limitations: Accuracy may have suffered from the small sample size. Newly diagnosed disease favored TRBV20-1 and TRBJ2-1 over persistent disease.

iRepertoire HTBI primers and Arm-PCR of CDR3 regions built TCR beta libraries. TCRdb reprocessed the multiplex PCR reads with MiXCR, giving one entry per CDR3 protein. The sample consists of roughly 420,000 distinct CDR3 sequences, 16% of them appearing once. These data were also reused for a study on T cells in Graves' hyperthyroidism and ophthalmopathy. As that report states: Researchers found most expanded thyroid clonotypes above 0.001 in blood as well.

The clonotype was recovered from a woman aged 18 to 35 with Graves disease. This chain connects TRBV6-1 to TRBJ2-2; TRBD2 agrees at 9 bases. The sample consisted of peripheral blood mononuclear cells (PBMCs), taken at new diagnosis, from a patient treated with antithyroid drugs. The CDR3 DNA reads TGTGCCAGCAGAGAGCGGGGGGCCGGGGAGCTGTTTTTT. Translated: CASRERGAGELFF.